A single sample is the source of the 21 T cell receptor beta chains below, sequenced in a study of synovial regulatory T cells in juvenile arthritis (dated by TCRdb to between 2014 and 2016). The library relied on the immunoSEQ multiplex PCR assay. TCRdb stores this immuneACCESS table with in-frame sequences only. Part of the clones is absent; in the studies checked, under half of the shortfall reflects unresolved V genes, and no reason is known for the rest. For this sample, the table gives around 10,000 clones. The leading ten clones occupy about 0.74% of the sample. The sample taken for sequencing was Treg cells from blood. The cell subset or site tag for this specimen amounts to: remaining (HLA-DR-negative) circulating blood Treg cells. These receptors all come from a donor younger than 30 with juvenile idiopathic arthritis.

The chain links TRBV11-1 to TRBJ2-3. The germline V gene has CDR1 SGHAT and CDR2 FQDESV (reference sequence). This CDR3 region has 15 residues. This entry has no DNA. CDR3 region: CASSFGGGRTDTQYF. The full variable domain, rest sourced from reference TRBV11-1 and TRBJ2-3, is EAEVAQSPRYKITEKSQAVAFWCDPISGHATLYWYRQILGQGPELLVQFQDESVVDDSQLPKDRFSAERLKGVDSTLKIQPAELGDSAMYLCASSFGGGRTDTQYFGPGTRLTVL.

This chain joins TRBV4-3 and TRBJ1-6; TCRdb picks TRBD1, but there is no DNA to check that call. This CDR3 is built from 20 residues. No DNA accompanies this entry. Germline-derived CDR1 and CDR2 are LGHNA and YSLEER. CDR3 residues: CASSQDRALTGSSYNSPLHF.

V gene TRBV7-2 combines with J gene TRBJ2-7. CDR1 and CDR2 from the germline V gene are SGHTA and FQGNSA. The CDR3 is 16 amino acids. DNA was not recorded. The CDR3 spells CASSLGAPTISYEQYF.

The genes are TRBV19 and TRBJ1-1. This CDR3 has 16 amino acids. Only the protein is available. Germline V lookup: CDR1 LNHDA, CDR2 SQIVND (reference sequence). CDR3: CASSITPPGPGTEAFF. Full variable domain (outside the CDR3, taken from reference TRBV19 and TRBJ1-1): DGGITQSPKYLFRKEGQNVTLSCEQNLNHDAMYWYRQDPGQGLRLIYYSQIVNDFQKGDIAEGYSVSREKKESFPLTVTSAQKNPTAFYLCASSITPPGPGTEAFFGQGTRLTVV.

V is TRBV18 and J is TRBJ1-2; TCRdb indicates TRBD1, and absent DNA this call remains unverified. The length of the CDR3 is 13 residues. DNA was not recorded. In germline, CDR1 is KGHSH, CDR2 LQKENI. CDR3 residues: CASSPGLDYGYTF.

V gene TRBV19 combines with J gene TRBJ2-2; TCRdb gives TRBD1 as the D gene, but with no DNA this cannot be confirmed. Germline values: CDR1 LNHDA, CDR2 SQIVND (reference sequence). This CDR3 has 14 amino acids. No nucleotide data were recorded. The CDR3 spells CASRTGGAPGELFF.

The chain joins TRBV10-3 to TRBJ1-1; TCRdb calls TRBD1, which cannot be checked without DNA. The CDR3 has 13 amino acids. DNA was not recorded. Germline CDR1 reads ENHRY; CDR2 reads SYGVKD. CDR3 region: CAISESSRIEAFF.

This chain uses TRBV2 with TRBJ2-7; the D call of TRBD1 rests on TCRdb alone, since no DNA is present to check it. CDR1 is SNHLY and CDR2 is FYNNEI in the germline V gene. The CDR3 is 13 residues long. A DNA sequence was not provided. The CDR3: CASWSRYSYEQYF.

The chain links TRBV6-5 to TRBJ1-1; the D gene TCRdb calls, TRBD1, cannot be checked with no DNA. The germline gives CDR1 MNHEY, CDR2 SVGAGI. CDR3 size: 13 residues. DNA was not recorded. The CDR3: CASSSLKTGGAFF.

The chain combines TRBV6-1 with TRBJ1-5. The CDR3 loop spans 16 amino acids. DNA is not on record. The germline CDR1 and CDR2 sequences are MNHNS and SASEGT. The CDR3 loop is CASSENFAELNQPQHF.

This sequence joins TRBV10-3 and TRBJ2-6; TCRdb selects TRBD1, and the lack of DNA leaves this call unchecked. Germline values: CDR1 ENHRY, CDR2 SYGVKD. The CDR3 is 16 residues long. No DNA accompanies this entry. Here the CDR3 reads CAISELNRDRDRYLTF.

J is TRBJ1-4 and V is TRBV4-1. The CDR3 contains 18 residues. No DNA sequence is on record. Germline assignment: CDR1 MGHRA and CDR2 YSYEKL. The CDR3 reads CASSQEAVSVRRRGELFF.

The chain joins TRBV6-1 to TRBJ1-2; the TCRdb D gene call, TRBD1, has no DNA to confirm it. Germline lookup yields CDR1 MNHNS and CDR2 SASEGT. This CDR3 comprises 14 residues. Only the protein sequence is given. CDR3 loop: CAGTWGTENYGYTF.

The rearrangement joins TRBV14 to TRBJ2-3; TCRdb reports TRBD1, a call that lacks DNA to check it against. Germline assignment: CDR1 SGHDN and CDR2 FVKESK. This CDR3 has 17 amino acids. The protein alone is recorded here. The CDR3 spells CASSPRNRGRRTDTQYF.

The chain employs TRBV6-6 and TRBJ1-6; no DNA is available, so the TRBD1 call from TCRdb remains unchecked. Looked up from germline, CDR1 is MNHNY and CDR2 is SVGAGI (reference sequence). CDR3 size: 15 residues. DNA is not on record. The CDR3 here is CASRAGQGINSPLHF.

The chain carries TRBV19 and TRBJ1-6; the D call of TRBD1 rests on TCRdb alone, since no DNA is present to check it. This CDR3 is built from 14 residues. No DNA appears here. From germline, CDR1 is LNHDA and CDR2 SQIVND (reference sequence). The CDR3: CASSSGQHNSPLHF.

V usage is TRBV19 and J usage is TRBJ1-1. Germline assignment: CDR1 LNHDA and CDR2 SQIVND (reference sequence). This CDR3 is 13 amino acids long. The record lacks a DNA sequence. CDR3 residues: CASMRTENTEAFF.

The V gene is TRBV19, the J gene TRBJ1-2; the D call from TCRdb, TRBD1, cannot be confirmed without DNA. This CDR3 region has 14 residues. There is no recorded DNA. Germline CDR1 is LNHDA and CDR2 is SQIVND (reference sequence). The CDR3 here is CASSPRTGFDGYTF.

The chain is built from TRBV21-1 and TRBJ1-2. TRBV21-1 is a recognized pseudogene. CDR3 length: 16 residues. DNA was not recorded. The CDR3 sequence: CASSKLGDSANYGYTF.

J is TRBJ1-4 and V is TRBV6-5. The CDR3 has 14 amino acids. No DNA is given. The V gene's germline CDR1 is MNHEY and CDR2 SVGAGI. CDR3 in amino acids: CASSYSLGNEKLFF.

The chain is built from TRBV18 and TRBJ2-1; lacking DNA, the TRBD1 call made by TCRdb goes unchecked. CDR1 is KGHSH and CDR2 is LQKENI in the germline V gene. The CDR3 contains 17 residues. The DNA is unrecorded. The CDR3 sequence: CASSPQKDRGSYNEQFF.